This TCR beta chain was identified in a study of T cell responses to AZD1222 COVID-19 vaccine. Notes on the study in general: Repertoire sampling occurred only after the peak T cell response. There were mostly white British donors and more females than males, and clonal diversity was possibly underestimated. At study baseline, merely six AZD1222 recipients were seropositive. There were vaccine-associated CD4 TCRs across spike, dominant at 160-218 and 743-854.

The length of the CDR3 is 14 residues. Germline V CDR1 and CDR2: SGHVS, FQNEAQ. The ends lost 5 bases at V and 4 bases at J; junction bases unmatched: 3. With regard to this clone: Its target is unknown.

Repertoires were generated with immunoSEQ multiplex PCR, while TCRdb's copy carries only in-frame clones and drops some. The repertoire holds about 99,000 clones, with 90% as singletons. Sequenced here: peripheral blood, sampled on day 0 of AZD1222 vaccination. The chain combines TRBV7-8 with TRBJ1-5; 9 nucleotides line up with TRBD1. The receptor was isolated from an adult in good health. The CDR3 coding sequence is TGTGCCAGCAGCCCCGGGACAGGGAATCAGCCCCAGCATTTT. Translation: CASSPGTGNQPQHF.